This passage covers 4 T cell receptor beta chains from one sample sequenced in a study of cytomegalovirus exposure and HLA in healthy donors. 13 Jbeta primers and 60 Vbeta primers were used for the PCR. Generated by immunoSEQ multiplex PCR, the TCRdb table keeps only in-frame clones and is missing some. The sample includes tens of thousands of clones. Sequenced: PBMCs. These receptors all come from a woman aged 60-75 years in good health and CMV-seronegative.

CDR3 sequence: CASRKNFKVGQGITGELFF. The CDR3 DNA is TGTGCCAGCAGAAAAAACTTCAAAGTGGGACAGGGTATAACCGGGGAGCTGTTTTTT. The chain recombines TRBV28 with TRBJ2-2; 9 bases are shared with TRBD1. The CDR3 contains 19 residues. Germline-derived CDR1 and CDR2 are MDHEN and SYDVKM. The J segment lost 5 bases and the V segment lost 6 bases, leaving 19 bases of the junction unmatched.

V and J are TRBV21-1 and TRBJ2-7; the table names TRBD2, a call not compared with the DNA. TRBV21-1 is deemed a pseudogene. The CDR3 covers 20 residues. CDR3 bases: TGTGCCAGCAGCAGCCAAACCAGGGTCCCTAGCGGGAGATTGATTCTTGAGCAGTACTTC. Residues: CASSSQTRVPSGRLILEQYF.

The chain is built from TRBV4-3 and TRBJ2-7; D is possibly TRBD1 (6 bases). Germline CDR1 is LGHNA and CDR2 is YSLEER. V dropped 0 bases and J dropped 2 bases, with 14 bases sitting between them. The CDR3 covers 16 residues. The CDR3 nucleotides are TGCGCCAGCAGCCAAGACGCCGGGACATCCACCTACGAGCAGTACTTC. Translating it yields CASSQDAGTSTYEQYF.

The rearrangement joins TRBV7-6 to TRBJ2-7; D might be TRBD1 (5 bases). V was trimmed by 5 bases and J by 5 bases, leaving 19 bases between them. The CDR3 contains 15 residues. Germline V gene data show CDR1 as SGHVS and CDR2 as FNYEAQ. The DNA for the CDR3 is TGTGCCAGCAGCCCCCAGGGTCTCGTTATAAACGAGCAGTACTTC. This encodes CASSPQGLVINEQYF.